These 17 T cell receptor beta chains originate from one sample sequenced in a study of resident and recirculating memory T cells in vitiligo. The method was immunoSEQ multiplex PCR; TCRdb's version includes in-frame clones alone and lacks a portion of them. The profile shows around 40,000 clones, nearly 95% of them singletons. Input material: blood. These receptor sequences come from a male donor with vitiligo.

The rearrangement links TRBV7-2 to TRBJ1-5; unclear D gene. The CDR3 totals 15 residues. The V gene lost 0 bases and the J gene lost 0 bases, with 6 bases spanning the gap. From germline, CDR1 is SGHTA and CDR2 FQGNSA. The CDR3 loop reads CASSLAGNSNQPQHF. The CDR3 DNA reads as TGTGCCAGCAGCTTAGCCGGGAATAGCAATCAGCCCCAGCATTTT. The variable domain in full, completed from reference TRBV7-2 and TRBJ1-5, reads GAGVSQSPSNKVTEKGKDVELRCDPISGHTALYWYRQSLGQGLEFLIYFQGNSAPDKSGLPSDRFSAERTGGSVSTLTIQRTQQEDSAVYLCASSLAGNSNQPQHFGDGTRLSIL.

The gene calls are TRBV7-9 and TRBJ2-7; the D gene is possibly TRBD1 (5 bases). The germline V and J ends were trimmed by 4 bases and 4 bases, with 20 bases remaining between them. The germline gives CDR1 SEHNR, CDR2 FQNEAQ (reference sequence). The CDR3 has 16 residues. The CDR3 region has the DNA TGTGCCAGCAGCTACCGCTCAGGGCCCTCGGCGTACGAGCAGTACTTC. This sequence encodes CASSYRSGPSAYEQYF. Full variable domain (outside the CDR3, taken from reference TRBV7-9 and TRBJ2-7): DTGVSQNPRHKITKRGQNVTFRCDPISEHNRLYWYRQTLGQGPEFLTYFQNEAQLEKSRLLSDRFSAERPKGSFSTLEIQRTEQGDSAMYLCASSYRSGPSAYEQYFGPGTRLTVT.

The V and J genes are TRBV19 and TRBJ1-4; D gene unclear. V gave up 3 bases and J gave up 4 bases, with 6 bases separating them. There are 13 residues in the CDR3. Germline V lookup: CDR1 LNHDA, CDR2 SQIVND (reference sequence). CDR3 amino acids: CASSIHGNEKLFF. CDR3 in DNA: TGTGCCAGTAGTATTCACGGTAATGAAAAACTGTTTTTT.

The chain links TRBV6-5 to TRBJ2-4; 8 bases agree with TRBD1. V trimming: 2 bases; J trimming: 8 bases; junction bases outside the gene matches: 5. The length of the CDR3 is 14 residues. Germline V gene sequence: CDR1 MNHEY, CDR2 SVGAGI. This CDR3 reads CASSYGRGQDIQYF. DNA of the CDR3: TGTGCCAGCAGTTACGGCAGGGGGCAAGACATTCAGTACTTC.

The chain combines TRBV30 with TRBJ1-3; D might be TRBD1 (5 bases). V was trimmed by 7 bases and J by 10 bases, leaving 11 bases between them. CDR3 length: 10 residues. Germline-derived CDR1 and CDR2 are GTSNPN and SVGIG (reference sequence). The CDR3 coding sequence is TGTGCCTCAGGGAATCCAACCATATATTTT. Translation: CASGNPTIYF.

The CDR3 DNA reads as TGTGCCAGCAGTGGGGACAGGGGCGTGCATTCACCCCTCCACTTT. Translating gives CASSGDRGVHSPLHF. The chain is built from TRBV2 and TRBJ1-6, with 10 positions matching TRBD1. V was pared by 4 bases and J by 8 bases, with 5 bases of the junction left unmatched. CDR3 length: 15 amino acids. Germline-derived CDR1 and CDR2 are SNHLY and FYNNEI. Supplemented by reference TRBV2 and TRBJ1-6, the full variable domain reads EPEVTQTPSHQVTQMGQEVILRCVPISNHLYFYWYRQILGQKVEFLVSFYNNEISEKSEIFDDQFSVERPDGSNFTLKIRSTKLEDSAMYFCASSGDRGVHSPLHFGNGTRLTVT.

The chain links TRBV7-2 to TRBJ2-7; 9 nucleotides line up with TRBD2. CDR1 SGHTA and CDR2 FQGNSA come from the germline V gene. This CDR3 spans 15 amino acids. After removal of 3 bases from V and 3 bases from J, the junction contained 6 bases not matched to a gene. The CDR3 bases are TGTGCCAGCAGCTTCTTGCGGGGGGGAGTCTACGAGCAGTACTTC. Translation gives CASSFLRGGVYEQYF. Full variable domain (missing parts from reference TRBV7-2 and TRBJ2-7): GAGVSQSPSNKVTEKGKDVELRCDPISGHTALYWYRQSLGQGLEFLIYFQGNSAPDKSGLPSDRFSAERTGGSVSTLTIQRTQQEDSAVYLCASSFLRGGVYEQYFGPGTRLTVT.

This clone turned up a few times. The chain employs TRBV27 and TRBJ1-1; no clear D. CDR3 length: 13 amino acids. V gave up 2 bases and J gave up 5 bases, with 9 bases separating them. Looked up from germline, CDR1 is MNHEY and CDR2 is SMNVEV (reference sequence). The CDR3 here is CASSLGWRTEAFF. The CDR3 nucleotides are TGTGCCAGCAGTTTAGGTTGGCGGACTGAAGCTTTCTTT.

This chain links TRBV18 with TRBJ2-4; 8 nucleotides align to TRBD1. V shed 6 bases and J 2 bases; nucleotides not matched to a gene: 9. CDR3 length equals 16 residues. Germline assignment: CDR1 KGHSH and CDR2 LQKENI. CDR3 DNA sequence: TGTGCCAGCTCGCTGACAGGGGACTCATCCAAAAACATTCAGTACTTC. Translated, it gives CASSLTGDSSKNIQYF.

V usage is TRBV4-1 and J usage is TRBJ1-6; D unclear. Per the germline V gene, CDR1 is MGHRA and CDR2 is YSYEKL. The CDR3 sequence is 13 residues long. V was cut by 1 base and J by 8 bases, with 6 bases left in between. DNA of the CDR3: TGCGCCAGCAGCCAAGTTCCGGATTCACCCCTCCACTTT. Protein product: CASSQVPDSPLHF.

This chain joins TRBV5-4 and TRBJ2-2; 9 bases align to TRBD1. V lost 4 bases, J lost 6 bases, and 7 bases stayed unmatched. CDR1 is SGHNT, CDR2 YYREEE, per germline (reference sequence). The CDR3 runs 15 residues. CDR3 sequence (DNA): TGTGCCAGCAGCCATGCCGGGACAGGGCCCGGGGAGCTGTTTTTT. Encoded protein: CASSHAGTGPGELFF.

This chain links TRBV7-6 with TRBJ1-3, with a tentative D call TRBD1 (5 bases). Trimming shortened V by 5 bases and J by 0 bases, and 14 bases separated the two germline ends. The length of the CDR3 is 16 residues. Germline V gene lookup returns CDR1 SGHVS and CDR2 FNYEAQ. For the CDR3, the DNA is TGTGCCAGCAGCCACTTAACAGGCGTCTCTGGAAACACCATATATTTT. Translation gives CASSHLTGVSGNTIYF.

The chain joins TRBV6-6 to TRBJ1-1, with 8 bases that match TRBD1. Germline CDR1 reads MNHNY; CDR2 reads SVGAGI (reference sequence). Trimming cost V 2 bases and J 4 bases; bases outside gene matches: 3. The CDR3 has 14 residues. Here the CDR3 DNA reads TGTGCCAGCAGTTACACAGGACAGGGCACTGAAGCTTTCTTT. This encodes CASSYTGQGTEAFF.

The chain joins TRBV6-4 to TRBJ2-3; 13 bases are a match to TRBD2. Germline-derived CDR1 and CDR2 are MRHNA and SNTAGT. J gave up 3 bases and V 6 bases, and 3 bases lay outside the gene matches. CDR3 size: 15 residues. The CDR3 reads CASSILAGGTDTQYF. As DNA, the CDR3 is TGTGCCAGCAGCATACTAGCGGGGGGGACAGATACGCAGTATTTT.

In DNA form, the CDR3 reads TGTGCCTGGAGGGGGGGGAGCACTGAAGCTTTCTTT. It translates to CAWRGGSTEAFF. V gene TRBV30 combines with J gene TRBJ1-1, with D perhaps matching TRBD1 (5 bases). V shed 3 bases and J shed 4 bases, with 9 bases lying between them. Germline CDR1 reads GTSNPN; CDR2 reads SVGIG (reference sequence). The CDR3 is made up of 12 amino acids.

The DNA for the CDR3 is TGTGCCAGCAGCTTAGAGGCTAGCGGGGGCAAGACCCAGTACTTC. Amino acids: CASSLEASGGKTQYF. J is TRBJ2-5 and V is TRBV7-2, with TRBD2 identical over 10 bases. The CDR3 extends over 15 amino acids. Germline CDR1 is SGHTA and CDR2 is FQGNSA. V lost 1 base to trimming and J lost 6 bases; unmatched junction nucleotides: 5. The entire variable domain, with the rest obtained from reference TRBV7-2 and TRBJ2-5, is as follows: GAGVSQSPSNKVTEKGKDVELRCDPISGHTALYWYRQSLGQGLEFLIYFQGNSAPDKSGLPSDRFSAERTGGSVSTLTIQRTQQEDSAVYLCASSLEASGGKTQYFGPGTRLLVL.

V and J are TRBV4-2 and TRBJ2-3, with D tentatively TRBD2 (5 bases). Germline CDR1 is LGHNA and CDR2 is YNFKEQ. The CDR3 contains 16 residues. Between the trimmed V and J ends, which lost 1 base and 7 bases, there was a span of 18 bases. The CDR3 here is CASSQGSGSAPHTQYF. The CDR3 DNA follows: TGTGCCAGCAGCCAAGGTTCTGGTAGCGCCCCACATACGCAGTATTTT.